These 5 T cell receptor beta chains originate from one sample sequenced in a study of CD8 T cells in Susac syndrome. Random hexamers primed reverse transcription of about 0.45 to 1 ug RNA. MiXCR was run by TCRdb on the immunoSEQ multiplex PCR reads, yielding one entry per CDR3 protein. This sample yields about 150,000 distinct CDR3 sequences, of which more than 90% are seen a single time; about 0.08% belongs to the top ten. Sequencing was performed on CD4+ T cells from PBMCs. The receptor set was obtained from a human donor with Susac syndrome.

The chain joins TRBV28 to TRBJ2-1, with 11 bases that match TRBD2. Germline assignment: CDR1 MDHEN and CDR2 SYDVKM. Trimming took 5 bases from V and 5 from J; bases not matched to a gene: 2. This CDR3 region has 14 residues. The CDR3 loop is CASSVLAGDNEQFF. The CDR3 nucleotides read TGTGCCAGCAGTGTACTAGCGGGAGACAATGAGCAGTTCTTC.

The CDR3 DNA reads as TGTGCCATCAGCGGGACAGGGGCACATGGCTACACCTTC. Translation gives CAISGTGAHGYTF. The chain couples TRBV10-3 to TRBJ1-2, with 10 bases that match TRBD1. Germline loops: CDR1 ENHRY, CDR2 SYGVKD. V shed 6 bases, J shed 6 bases, and the junction held 4 bases outside the gene matches. The CDR3 contains 13 residues.

The chain has TRBV5-1 and TRBJ2-1, with 9 positions matching TRBD1. With V trimmed by 0 bases and J by 6 bases, 7 bases remained unmatched. Germline V gene lookup returns CDR1 SGHRS and CDR2 YFSETQ. This CDR3 has 16 residues. The CDR3 DNA follows: TGCGCCAGCAGCTTGGGCGGGACAGGGCATGGCAATGAGCAGTTCTTC. Its protein is CASSLGGTGHGNEQFF.

V and J are TRBV3-1 and TRBJ1-2; a possible D gene is TRBD1 (5 bases). The CDR3 covers 15 residues. V gave up 0 bases and J gave up 9 bases, with 17 bases separating them. Germline CDR1 reads LGHDT; CDR2 reads YNNKEL (reference sequence). CDR3 sequence (DNA): TGTGCCAGCAGCCAAGATAGAGTGAGGGGCGCGAGCTACACCTTC. This sequence encodes CASSQDRVRGASYTF. The variable domain in full, completed from reference TRBV3-1 and TRBJ1-2, reads DTAVSQTPKYLVTQMGNDKSIKCEQNLGHDTMYWYKQDSKKFLKIMFSYNNKELIINETVPNRFSPKSPDKAHLNLHINSLELGDSAVYFCASSQDRVRGASYTFGSGTRLTVV.

The chain combines TRBV18 with TRBJ1-1; D is unresolved. The CDR3 extends over 14 amino acids. V lost 3 bases, J lost 0 bases, and 8 bases lay in between. The germline V gene encodes CDR1 KGHSH and CDR2 LQKENI. The CDR3 spells CASSPLGVNTEAFF. The DNA for the CDR3 is TGTGCCAGCTCACCTCTCGGCGTGAACACTGAAGCTTTCTTT. Supplemented by reference TRBV18 and TRBJ1-1, the full variable domain reads NAGVMQNPRHLVRRRGQEARLRCSPMKGHSHVYWYRQLPEEGLKFMVYLQKENIIDESGMPKERFSAEFPKEGPSILRIQQVVRGDSAAYFCASSPLGVNTEAFFGQGTRLTVV.